What follows are 20 T cell receptor beta chains derived from one specimen sequenced in a study of identical twins. TCRdb reanalysed the 5' RACE reads using MiXCR and keeps one entry per CDR3 protein. The table includes about 220,000 distinct CDR3 sequences, approximately 7.8% detected once. These sequences were also reported in another study, on yellow fever vaccine responses in identical twins.

The specimen sequenced was CD8+ T cells sorted from blood. The receptor set was obtained from a woman aged 18-29 years in good health.

In its sample, this clonotype was seen many times. This chain joins TRBV29-1 and TRBJ2-7; D not certain. Germline V gene sequence: CDR1 SQVTM, CDR2 ANQGSEA. V shed 3 bases and J shed 0 bases, with 15 bases lying between them. The CDR3 is 15 amino acids. CDR3 loop: CSVEIGPSHSYEQYF. CDR3 DNA sequence: TGCAGCGTTGAGATTGGACCCTCTCACTCCTACGAGCAGTACTTC.

This clonotype appeared many times. This sequence joins TRBV13 and TRBJ1-5, with a tentative D call TRBD1 (5 bases). The CDR3 has 13 residues. V was trimmed by 5 bases and J by 9 bases, leaving 14 bases between them. Germline V gives CDR1 PRHDT, CDR2 FYEKMQ (reference sequence). The CDR3 is CASSSGVGGPQHF. The CDR3 DNA follows: TGTGCCAGCAGCAGTGGCGTGGGGGGGCCCCAGCATTTT.

The chain combines TRBV20-1 with TRBJ2-1; 8 positions agree with TRBD2. The CDR3 consists of 18 residues. The V and J ends lost 4 bases and 4 bases, in that order; junction bases with no gene match: 18. Germline V lookup: CDR1 DFQATT, CDR2 SNEGSKA (reference sequence). DNA of the CDR3: TGCAGTGCTAACGTCGGGACTAGGGTTAGGGGGGGTTACAATGAGCAGTTCTTC. Residues: CSANVGTRVRGGYNEQFF.

There are a few counts of this clonotype. This chain joins TRBV2 and TRBJ1-5; possible D gene TRBD1, 6 bases. This CDR3 is built from 15 residues. Germline lookup yields CDR1 SNHLY and CDR2 FYNNEI. The V and J ends lost 7 bases and 3 bases respectively, with 16 bases between them. CDR3: CASTSGQIPNQPQHF. For the CDR3, the DNA is TGTGCCAGCACCTCCGGACAGATCCCCAATCAGCCCCAGCATTTT.

Only a few counts were recorded for this clonotype. The chain has TRBV28 and TRBJ2-7, with D uncertain. From germline, CDR1 is MDHEN and CDR2 SYDVKM. Deletions cut 8 bases from V and 6 bases from J, with 11 bases between. This CDR3 region has 11 residues. CDR3 residues: CASRSGGEQYF. CDR3 sequence (DNA): TGTGCCAGCCGATCGGGCGGCGAGCAGTACTTC.

This clonotype has only a few counts. The rearrangement joins TRBV5-3 to TRBJ2-7, with no clear D. TRBV5-3 is an open reading frame whose function is uncertain. The V end lost 5 bases, the J end lost 0 bases, and 15 bases lay between the germline ends. This CDR3 has 15 residues. This CDR3 reads CARRTKLQDSYEQYV. The CDR3 coding sequence is TGTGCCAGAAGGACGAAACTTCAGGACTCCTACGAGCAGTACGTC.

This clonotype was seen a handful of times. This chain uses TRBV5-1 with TRBJ2-7; TRBD2 matches at 11 bases. This CDR3 has 18 residues. CDR1 SGHRS and CDR2 YFSETQ come from the germline V gene. After removal of 4 bases from V and 0 bases from J, the junction contained 12 bases not matched to a gene. The DNA of the CDR3 is TGCGCCAGCAGCCCGGATGCTCTAGCGGGAGGTTCCTCCTACGAGCAGTACTTC. It specifies CASSPDALAGGSSYEQYF.

There are a few counts of this clonotype. The rearrangement joins TRBV2 to TRBJ2-5; 10 bases align to TRBD2. V trimming: 2 bases; J trimming: 2 bases; junction bases outside the gene matches: 14. Germline CDR1 and CDR2: SNHLY and FYNNEI. CDR3 length: 19 amino acids. Here the CDR3 reads CASSESSLAGVWGQETQYF. In DNA form, the CDR3 reads TGTGCCAGCAGTGAATCAAGCCTAGCGGGAGTGTGGGGACAAGAGACCCAGTACTTC.

CDR3 sequence reads: CASSYLGGQETQYF. The CDR3 DNA follows: TGTGCCAGCAGTTACCTGGGCGGACAAGAGACCCAGTACTTC. J is TRBJ2-5 and V is TRBV6-5; D is unresolved. The CDR3 has 14 amino acids. V dropped 2 bases and J dropped 2 bases, with 9 bases sitting between them. Germline values: CDR1 MNHEY, CDR2 SVGAGI.

This clonotype was detected ten times or more. V gene TRBV5-5 combines with J gene TRBJ1-2, with a possible D match to TRBD1 (5 bases). V lost 4 bases and J 4 bases, leaving 20 bases between the germline ends. The CDR3 is 16 amino acids. Germline CDR1 reads SGHKS; CDR2 reads YYEKEE (reference sequence). Written as DNA, the CDR3 is TGTGCCAGCAGCATGTTCTATTACAGGTTCGGCTATGGCTACACCTTC. Translated: CASSMFYYRFGYGYTF.

The chain is built from TRBV6-5 and TRBJ2-5, with 10 bases lining up with TRBD1. The CDR3 length is 17 residues. J was trimmed by 5 bases and V by 2 bases; bases with no gene match: 11. Germline V gene lookup returns CDR1 MNHEY and CDR2 SVGAGI. The CDR3 nucleotides read TGTGCCAGCAGTTACCCCTCTGACAGGGGGCAGCGGGAGACCCAGTACTTC. It encodes CASSYPSDRGQRETQYF.

This chain links TRBV6-1 with TRBJ2-1, with TRBD2 matching over 7 bases. The CDR3 spans 16 residues. CDR1 is MNHNS and CDR2 is SASEGT in the germline V gene. The V and J ends lost 4 bases and 2 bases, in that order; junction bases with no gene match: 8. The CDR3 DNA is TGTGCCAGCAGTGGGGGGGGGGAGGTCCCCTACAATGAGCAGTTCTTC. Translation gives CASSGGGEVPYNEQFF.

This clonotype was counted between two and nine times. This chain uses TRBV7-3 with TRBJ2-1, with D unresolved. The CDR3 has 15 residues. V was clipped by 4 bases and J by 0 bases, with 10 bases between them. Germline V lookup: CDR1 SGHTA, CDR2 FQGTGA. DNA of the CDR3: TGTGCCAGCAGCTCGGACCATAGCTCCTACAATGAGCAGTTCTTC. Translating it yields CASSSDHSSYNEQFF.

This chain joins TRBV10-3 and TRBJ2-3; a possible D gene is TRBD2 (6 bases). Trimming pared 2 bases from V and 6 bases from J, leaving 12 bases between. The V gene's germline CDR1 is ENHRY and CDR2 SYGVKD. This CDR3 comprises 14 residues. The CDR3 nucleotides read TGTGCCATCAGTGAGGAGGCTAGCGTGGATACGCAGTATTTT. It translates to CAISEEASVDTQYF.

Many counts were recorded for this clonotype. This chain links TRBV12-3 or TRBV12-4 with TRBJ1-1; D perhaps matches TRBD1 (5 bases). Trimming removed 5 bases at V and 1 base at J, with 11 bases between. This CDR3 comprises 14 residues. In DNA, the CDR3 is TGTGCCAGCAGTACGACAGACCCGAACACTGAAGCTTTCTTT. Translating gives CASSTTDPNTEAFF.

This clonotype was seen ten or more times. CDR3 DNA: TGCAGCGTTGAAGAGGATCTAGCGGGGACCGCCTACGAGCAGTACTTC. This codes for CSVEEDLAGTAYEQYF. The rearrangement joins TRBV29-1 to TRBJ2-7, with 9 bases lining up with TRBD2. Germline assignment: CDR1 SQVTM and CDR2 ANQGSEA. The trim removed 0 bases at V and 2 bases at J, leaving 8 bases unmatched. This CDR3 comprises 16 residues.

This clonotype was recorded a few times. This chain links TRBV15 with TRBJ2-1; the D call may be TRBD1 or TRBD2 (5 bases each). V was shortened by 8 bases and J by 1 base, with 9 bases between the two germline ends. The CDR3 is 13 amino acids. CDR1 is LNHNV and CDR2 is YYDKDF in the germline V gene (reference sequence). Here the CDR3 DNA reads TGTGCCACCGGGGGAATGTCCTACAATGAGCAGTTCTTC. The encoded protein is CATGGMSYNEQFF. Supplemented by reference TRBV15 and TRBJ2-1, the full variable domain reads DAMVIQNPRYQVTQFGKPVTLSCSQTLNHNVMYWYQQKSSQAPKLLFHYYDKDFNNEADTPDNFQSRRPNTSFCFLDIRSPGLGDTAMYLCATGGMSYNEQFFGPGTRLTVL.

The genes are TRBV15 and TRBJ2-5, with 9 nucleotides matching TRBD1. The CDR3 spans 15 residues. V gave up 3 bases and J gave up 5 bases; unmatched junction bases: 7. Germline CDR1 reads LNHNV; CDR2 reads YYDKDF (reference sequence). CDR3 region: CATSRGQGSAETQYF. CDR3 nucleotide sequence: TGTGCCACCAGCAGGGGACAGGGCAGCGCGGAGACCCAGTACTTC.

The chain carries TRBV7-6 and TRBJ2-7; tentative D call: TRBD2 (6 bases). The ends were cut back, 3 bases at V and 9 bases at J, with 18 bases in the middle. The CDR3 totals 14 residues. From germline, CDR1 is SGHVS and CDR2 FNYEAQ. CDR3 DNA sequence: TGTGCCAGCAGCTTGGAGGGCATAAGTGACCCGCAGTACTTC. As protein: CASSLEGISDPQYF.

Only a few counts were recorded for this clonotype. V and J are TRBV7-6 and TRBJ2-1, with 11 bases fitting TRBD2. With 4 bases clipped from V and 7 bases from J, the junction kept 9 bases outside the gene matches. The germline V gene encodes CDR1 SGHVS and CDR2 FNYEAQ. The CDR3 length is 16 residues. CDR3 residues: CASSSRLAGFSNEQFF. The CDR3 DNA sequence: TGTGCCAGCAGCTCTAGACTAGCGGGATTCTCAAATGAGCAGTTCTTC. The variable domain in full, with the rest retrieved from reference TRBV7-6 and TRBJ2-1, is GAGVSQSPRYKVTKRGQDVALRCDPISGHVSLYWYRQALGQGPEFLTYFNYEAQQDKSGLPNDRFSAERPEGSISTLTIQRTEQRDSAMYRCASSSRLAGFSNEQFFGPGTRLTVL.